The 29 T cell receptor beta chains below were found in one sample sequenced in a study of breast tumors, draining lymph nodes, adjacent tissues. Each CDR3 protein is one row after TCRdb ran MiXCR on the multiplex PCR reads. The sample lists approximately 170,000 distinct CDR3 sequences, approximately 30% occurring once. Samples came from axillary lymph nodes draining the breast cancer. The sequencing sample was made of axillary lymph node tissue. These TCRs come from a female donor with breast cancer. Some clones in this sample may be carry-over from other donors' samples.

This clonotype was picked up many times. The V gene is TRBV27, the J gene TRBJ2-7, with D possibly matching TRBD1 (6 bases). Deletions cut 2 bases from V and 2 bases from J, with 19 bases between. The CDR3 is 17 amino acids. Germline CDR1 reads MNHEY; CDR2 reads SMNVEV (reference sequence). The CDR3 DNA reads TGTGCCAGCAGTTTAAGGGACACCATGGGATACCCCTACGAGCAGTACTTC. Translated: CASSLRDTMGYPYEQYF.

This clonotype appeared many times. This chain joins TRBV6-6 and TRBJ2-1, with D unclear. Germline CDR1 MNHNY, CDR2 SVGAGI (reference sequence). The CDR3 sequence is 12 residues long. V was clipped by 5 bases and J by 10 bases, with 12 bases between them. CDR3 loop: CASSTPSDEQFF. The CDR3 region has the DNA TGTGCCAGCAGTACTCCATCTGACGAGCAGTTCTTC.

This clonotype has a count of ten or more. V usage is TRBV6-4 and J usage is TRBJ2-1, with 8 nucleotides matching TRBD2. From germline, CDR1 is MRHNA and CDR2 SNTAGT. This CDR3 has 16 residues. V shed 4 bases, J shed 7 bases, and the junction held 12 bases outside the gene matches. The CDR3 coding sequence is TGTGCCAGCAGTGTGGGACGGGGGGGCGGTTTGAATGAGCAGTTCTTC. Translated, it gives CASSVGRGGGLNEQFF.

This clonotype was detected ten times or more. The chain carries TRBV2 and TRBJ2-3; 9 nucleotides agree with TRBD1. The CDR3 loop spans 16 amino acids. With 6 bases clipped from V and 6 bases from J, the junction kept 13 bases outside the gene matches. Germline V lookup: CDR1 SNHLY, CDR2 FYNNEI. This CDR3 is CASRKTQGAPSDTQYF. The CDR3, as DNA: TGTGCCAGCAGAAAGACACAGGGGGCGCCTTCCGATACGCAGTATTTT.

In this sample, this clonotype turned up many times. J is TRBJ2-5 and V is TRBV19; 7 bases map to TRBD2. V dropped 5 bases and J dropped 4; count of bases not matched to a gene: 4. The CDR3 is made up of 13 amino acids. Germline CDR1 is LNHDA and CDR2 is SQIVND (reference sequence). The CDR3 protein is CASSLASGETQYF. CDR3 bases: TGTGCCAGTAGTTTGGCTAGCGGAGAGACCCAGTACTTC. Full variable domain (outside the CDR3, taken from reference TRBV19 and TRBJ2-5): DGGITQSPKYLFRKEGQNVTLSCEQNLNHDAMYWYRQDPGQGLRLIYYSQIVNDFQKGDIAEGYSVSREKKESFPLTVTSAQKNPTAFYLCASSLASGETQYFGPGTRLLVL.

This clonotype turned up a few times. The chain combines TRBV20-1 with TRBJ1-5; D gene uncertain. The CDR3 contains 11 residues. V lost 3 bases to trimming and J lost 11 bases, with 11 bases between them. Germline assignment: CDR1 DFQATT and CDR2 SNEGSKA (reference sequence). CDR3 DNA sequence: TGCAGTGCTAGGAACCAAGAGACCCAGCATTTT. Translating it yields CSARNQETQHF.

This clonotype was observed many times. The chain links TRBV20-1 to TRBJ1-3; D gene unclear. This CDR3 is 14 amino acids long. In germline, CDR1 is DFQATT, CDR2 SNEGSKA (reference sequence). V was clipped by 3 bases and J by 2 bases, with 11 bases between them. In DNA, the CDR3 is TGCAGTGCTAGCGGTGGGGATACTGGAAACACCATATATTTT. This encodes CSASGGDTGNTIYF.

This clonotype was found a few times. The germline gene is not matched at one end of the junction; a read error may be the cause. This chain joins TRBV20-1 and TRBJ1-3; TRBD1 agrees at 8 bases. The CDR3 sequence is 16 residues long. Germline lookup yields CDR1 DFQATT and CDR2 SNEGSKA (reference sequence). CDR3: CSARDRGQVSGNTVYF. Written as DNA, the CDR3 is TGCAGTGCTAGAGATCGGGGACAGGTCTCTGGAAACACCGTATATTTT.

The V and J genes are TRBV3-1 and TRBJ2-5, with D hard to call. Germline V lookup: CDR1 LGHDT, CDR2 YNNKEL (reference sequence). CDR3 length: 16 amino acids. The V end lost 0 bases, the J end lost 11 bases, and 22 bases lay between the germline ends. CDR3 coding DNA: TGTGCCAGCAGCCAAGATCCGTCTAGTCCCTACAATGAGCAGTACTTC. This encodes CASSQDPSSPYNEQYF.

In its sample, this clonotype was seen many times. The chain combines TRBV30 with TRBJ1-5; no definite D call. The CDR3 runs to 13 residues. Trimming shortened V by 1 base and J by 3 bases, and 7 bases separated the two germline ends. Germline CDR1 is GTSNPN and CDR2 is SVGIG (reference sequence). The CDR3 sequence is CAWSEGPNQPQHF. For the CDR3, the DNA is TGTGCCTGGAGTGAAGGGCCCAATCAGCCCCAGCATTTT.

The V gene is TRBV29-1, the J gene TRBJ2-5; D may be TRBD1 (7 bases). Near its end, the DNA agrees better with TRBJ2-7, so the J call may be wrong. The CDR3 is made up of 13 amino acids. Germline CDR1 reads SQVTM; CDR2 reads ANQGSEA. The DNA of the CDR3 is TGCAGCGTTGAACAGGGGGGATCCCTCGAGCAGTACTTC. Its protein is CSVEQGGSLEQYF.

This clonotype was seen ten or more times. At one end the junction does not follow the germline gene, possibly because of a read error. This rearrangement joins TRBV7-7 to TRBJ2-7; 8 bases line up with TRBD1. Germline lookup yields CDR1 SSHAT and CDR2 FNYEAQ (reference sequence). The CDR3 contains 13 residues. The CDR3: CASSWSTGGEQYF. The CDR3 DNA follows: TGTGCTAGCAGCTGGTCTACAGGGGGCGAGCAGTACTTC.

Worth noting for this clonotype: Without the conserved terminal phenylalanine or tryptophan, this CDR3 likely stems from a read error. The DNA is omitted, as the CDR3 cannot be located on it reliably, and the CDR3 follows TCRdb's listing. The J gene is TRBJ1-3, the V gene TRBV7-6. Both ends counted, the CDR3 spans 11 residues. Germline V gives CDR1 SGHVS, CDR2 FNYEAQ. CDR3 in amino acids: CASSLEAGGNT.

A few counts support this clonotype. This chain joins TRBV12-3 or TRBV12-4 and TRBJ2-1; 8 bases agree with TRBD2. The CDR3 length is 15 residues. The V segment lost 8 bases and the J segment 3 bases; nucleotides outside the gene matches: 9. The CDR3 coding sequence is TGTGCCAGCGGAGATCGGGGGGGCCTCTACAATGAGCAGTTCTTC. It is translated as CASGDRGGLYNEQFF.

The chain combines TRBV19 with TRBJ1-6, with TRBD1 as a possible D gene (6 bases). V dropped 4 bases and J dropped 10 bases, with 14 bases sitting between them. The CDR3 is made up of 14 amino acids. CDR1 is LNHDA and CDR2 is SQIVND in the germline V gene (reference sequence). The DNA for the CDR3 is TGTGCCAGTAGTACCTGGACAGCGCAATCACCCCTCCACTTT. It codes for CASSTWTAQSPLHF.

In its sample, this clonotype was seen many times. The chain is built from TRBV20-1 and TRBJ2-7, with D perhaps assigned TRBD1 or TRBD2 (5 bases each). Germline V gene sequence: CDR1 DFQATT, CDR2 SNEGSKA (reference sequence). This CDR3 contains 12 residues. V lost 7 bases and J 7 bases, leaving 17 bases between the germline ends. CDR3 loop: CSVTGTYEEQYF. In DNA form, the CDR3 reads TGCAGTGTTACCGGGACGTATGAGGAGCAGTACTTC.

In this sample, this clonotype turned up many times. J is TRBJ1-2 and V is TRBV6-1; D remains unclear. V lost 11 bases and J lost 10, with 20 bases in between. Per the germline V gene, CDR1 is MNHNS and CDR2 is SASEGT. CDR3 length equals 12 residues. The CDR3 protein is CAGNDGVKYYTF. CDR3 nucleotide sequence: TGTGCCGGGAACGACGGTGTGAAGTACTACACCTTC.

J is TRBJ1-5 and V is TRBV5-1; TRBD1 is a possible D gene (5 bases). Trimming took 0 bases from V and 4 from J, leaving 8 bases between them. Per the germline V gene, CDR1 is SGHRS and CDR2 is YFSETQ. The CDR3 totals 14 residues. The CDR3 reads CASSLGGLNQPQHF. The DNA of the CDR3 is TGCGCCAGCAGCTTGGGGGGCCTTAATCAGCCCCAGCATTTT.

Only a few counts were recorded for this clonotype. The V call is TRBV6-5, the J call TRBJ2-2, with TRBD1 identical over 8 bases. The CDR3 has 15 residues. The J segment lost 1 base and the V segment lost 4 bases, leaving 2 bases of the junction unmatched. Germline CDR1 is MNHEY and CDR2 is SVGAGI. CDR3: CASSWDRRNTGELFF. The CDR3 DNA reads TGTGCCAGCAGTTGGGACAGGAGGAACACCGGGGAGCTGTTTTTT.

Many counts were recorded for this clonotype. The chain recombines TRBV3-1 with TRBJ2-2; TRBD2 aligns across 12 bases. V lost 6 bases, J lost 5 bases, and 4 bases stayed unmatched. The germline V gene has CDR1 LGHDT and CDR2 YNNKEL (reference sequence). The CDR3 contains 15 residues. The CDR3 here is CASRLAGGTTGELFF. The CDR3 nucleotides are TGTGCCAGCAGACTAGCGGGGGGCACGACCGGGGAGCTGTTTTTT. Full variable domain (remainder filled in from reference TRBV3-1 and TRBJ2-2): DTAVSQTPKYLVTQMGNDKSIKCEQNLGHDTMYWYKQDSKKFLKIMFSYNNKELIINETVPNRFSPKSPDKAHLNLHINSLELGDSAVYFCASRLAGGTTGELFFGEGSRLTVL.

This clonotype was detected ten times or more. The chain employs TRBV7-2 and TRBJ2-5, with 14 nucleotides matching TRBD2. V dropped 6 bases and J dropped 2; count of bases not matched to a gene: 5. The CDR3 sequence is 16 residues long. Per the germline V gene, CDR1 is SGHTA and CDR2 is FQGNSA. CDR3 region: CASSRRTSGGQETQYF. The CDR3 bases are TGTGCCAGCAGTCGAAGGACTAGCGGGGGGCAAGAGACCCAGTACTTC. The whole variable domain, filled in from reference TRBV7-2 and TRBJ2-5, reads GAGVSQSPSNKVTEKGKDVELRCDPISGHTALYWYRQSLGQGLEFLIYFQGNSAPDKSGLPSDRFSAERTGGSVSTLTIQRTQQEDSAVYLCASSRRTSGGQETQYFGPGTRLLVL.

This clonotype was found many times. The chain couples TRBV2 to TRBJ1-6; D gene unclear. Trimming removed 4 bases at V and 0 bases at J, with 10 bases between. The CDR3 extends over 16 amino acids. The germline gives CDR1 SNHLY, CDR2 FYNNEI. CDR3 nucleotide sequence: TGTGCCAGCAGTGGACGTCTGAGCTCCTATAATTCACCCCTCCACTTT. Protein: CASSGRLSSYNSPLHF.

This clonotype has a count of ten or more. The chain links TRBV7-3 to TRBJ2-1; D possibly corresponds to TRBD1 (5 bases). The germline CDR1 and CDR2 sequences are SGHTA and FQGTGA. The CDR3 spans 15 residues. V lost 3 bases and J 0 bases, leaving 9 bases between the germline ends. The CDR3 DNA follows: TGTGCCAGCAGCTTTCGACAGAGCTCCTACAATGAGCAGTTCTTC. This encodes CASSFRQSSYNEQFF.

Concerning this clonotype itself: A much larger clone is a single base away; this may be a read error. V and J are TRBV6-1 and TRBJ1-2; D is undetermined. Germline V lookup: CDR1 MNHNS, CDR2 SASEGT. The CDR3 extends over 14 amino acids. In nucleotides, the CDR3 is TGTGCCGGCAGCCAATCCCAGATCAACTATGGCTACACCTTC. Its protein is CAGSQSQINYGYTF.

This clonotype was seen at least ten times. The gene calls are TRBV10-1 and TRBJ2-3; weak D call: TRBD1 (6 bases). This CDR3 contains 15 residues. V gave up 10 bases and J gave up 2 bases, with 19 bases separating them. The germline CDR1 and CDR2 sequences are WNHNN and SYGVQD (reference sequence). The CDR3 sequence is CATFRDTKYTDTQYF. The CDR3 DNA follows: TGCGCCACTTTCCGGGACACTAAATACACAGATACGCAGTATTTT.

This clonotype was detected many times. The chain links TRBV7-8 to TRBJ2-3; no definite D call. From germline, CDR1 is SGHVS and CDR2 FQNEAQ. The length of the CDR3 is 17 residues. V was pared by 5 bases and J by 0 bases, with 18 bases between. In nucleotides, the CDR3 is TGTGCCAGCAGCCTTAGCCCGGAGTGGGGTAGCACAGATACGCAGTATTTT. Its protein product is CASSLSPEWGSTDTQYF.

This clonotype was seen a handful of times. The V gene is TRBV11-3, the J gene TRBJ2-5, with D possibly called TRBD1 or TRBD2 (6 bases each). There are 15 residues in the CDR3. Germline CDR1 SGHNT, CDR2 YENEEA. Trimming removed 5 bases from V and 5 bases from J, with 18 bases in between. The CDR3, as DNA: TGTGCCAGCAGCACGCTTGGGGGGCCGGGGGAGACCCAGTACTTC. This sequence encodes CASSTLGGPGETQYF.

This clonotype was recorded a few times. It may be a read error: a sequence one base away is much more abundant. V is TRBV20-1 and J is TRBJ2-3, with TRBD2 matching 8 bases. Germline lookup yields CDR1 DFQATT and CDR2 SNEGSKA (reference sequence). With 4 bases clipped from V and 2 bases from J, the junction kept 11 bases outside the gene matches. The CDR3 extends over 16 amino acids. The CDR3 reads CSATHNRGLATDTQYF. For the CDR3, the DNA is TGCAGTGCTACCCACAACAGAGGACTAGCCACAGATACGCAGTATTTT.

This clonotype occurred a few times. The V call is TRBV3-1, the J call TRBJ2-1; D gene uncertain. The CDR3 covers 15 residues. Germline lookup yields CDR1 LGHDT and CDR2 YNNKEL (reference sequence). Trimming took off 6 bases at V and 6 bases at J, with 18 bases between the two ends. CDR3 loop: CASSRASLAGNEQFF. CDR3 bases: TGTGCCAGCAGTCGCGCCTCTTTAGCCGGCAATGAGCAGTTCTTC.